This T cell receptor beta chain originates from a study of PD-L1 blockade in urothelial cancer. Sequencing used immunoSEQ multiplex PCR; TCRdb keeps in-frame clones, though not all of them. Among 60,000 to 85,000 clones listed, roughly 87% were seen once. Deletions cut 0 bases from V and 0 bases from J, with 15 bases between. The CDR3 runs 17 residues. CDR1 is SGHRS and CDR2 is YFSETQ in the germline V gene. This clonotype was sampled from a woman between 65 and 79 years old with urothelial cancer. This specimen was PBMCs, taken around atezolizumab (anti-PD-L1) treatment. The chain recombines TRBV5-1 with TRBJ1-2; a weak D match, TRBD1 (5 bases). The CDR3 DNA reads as TGCGCCAGCAGCTTGGACAGGTCCCCCCTTACTAACTATGGCTACACCTTC. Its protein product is CASSLDRSPLTNYGYTF.